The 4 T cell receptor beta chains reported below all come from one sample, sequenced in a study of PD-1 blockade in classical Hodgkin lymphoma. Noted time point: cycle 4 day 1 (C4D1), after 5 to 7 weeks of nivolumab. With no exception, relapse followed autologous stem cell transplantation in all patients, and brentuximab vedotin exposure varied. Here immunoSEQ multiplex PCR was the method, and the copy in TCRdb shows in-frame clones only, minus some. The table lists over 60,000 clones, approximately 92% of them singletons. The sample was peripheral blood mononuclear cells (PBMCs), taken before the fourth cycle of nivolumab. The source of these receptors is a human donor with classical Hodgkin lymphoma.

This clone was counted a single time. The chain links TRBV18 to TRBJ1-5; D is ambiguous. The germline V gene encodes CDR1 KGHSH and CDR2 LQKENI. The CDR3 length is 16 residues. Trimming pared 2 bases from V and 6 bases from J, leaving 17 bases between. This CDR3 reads CASSPVSGFHRQPQHF. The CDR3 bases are TGTGCCAGCTCACCAGTATCTGGGTTTCATCGTCAGCCCCAGCATTTT.

The CDR3 here is CSVETGTHTDTQYF. The DNA of the CDR3 is TGCAGCGTTGAGACCGGGACTCACACAGATACGCAGTATTTT. The chain couples TRBV29-1 to TRBJ2-3; D is possibly TRBD2 (6 bases). V lost 3 bases and J lost 2, with 12 bases in between. The CDR3 runs 14 residues. Germline CDR1 reads SQVTM; CDR2 reads ANQGSEA.

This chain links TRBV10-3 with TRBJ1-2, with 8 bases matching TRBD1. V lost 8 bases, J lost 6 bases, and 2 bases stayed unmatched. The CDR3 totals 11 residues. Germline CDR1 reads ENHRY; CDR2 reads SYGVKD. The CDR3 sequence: CAIGQGDGYTF. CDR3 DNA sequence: TGTGCCATCGGACAGGGTGATGGCTACACCTTC.

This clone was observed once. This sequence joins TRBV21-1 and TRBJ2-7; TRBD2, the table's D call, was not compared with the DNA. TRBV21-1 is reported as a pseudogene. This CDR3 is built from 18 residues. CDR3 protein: CASSKIGRGRERSYEQYF. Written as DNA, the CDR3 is TGTGCCAGCAGCAAAATCGGGCGCGGACGGGAGCGCTCCTACGAGCAGTACTTC.